This T cell receptor beta chain was observed in a study of vaccination and CD4 T cells after COVID-19 (dated by TCRdb to about 2022). Describing the broader study: In the convalescent cohort there were six males and four females, among whom were two Hispanic individuals, seven Caucasians, two Asians and one multiracial person. Two doses of either the Pfizer-BioNTech BNT162b2 vaccine (n=8) or the Moderna mRNA-1273 vaccine (n=2) were administered to participants. Post-COVID blood samples from convalescent patients were collected a median of roughly 100 days after diagnosis, with a range of roughly 30 to 170 days. Post-vaccine blood samples were taken a median of 72 days after the second vaccine dose, with a range of roughly 14 to 250 days. For stimulating the cultures, overlapping spike peptide pools were used, derived from SARS-CoV-2 as well as from the common cold coronaviruses HCoV-NL63, HCoV-OC43 and HCoV-229E. Control cultures used a CEFX viral epitope pool as positive control, an HIV-1 Nef peptide pool as negative control, or no peptide. In over 8 COVID-19 convalescent patients and a few infection-naive healthy vaccine recipients, researchers compared the spike-specific CD4+ TCR repertoire from before mRNA vaccination with the repertoire from after. Broad study findings and their caveats: Nearly all vaccine-specific clones in convalescent patients (304 of 307) were mono-reactive for SARS-CoV-2 spike rather than cross-reactive with common cold coronaviruses. The median number of SARS-CoV-2-reactive clonotypes rose from roughly 20 after infection to about 40 after vaccination, but the change was not significant. Only a relatively small number of convalescent patients were included in the study, and early timepoints following natural infection were not analyzed. In convalescent patients, a median roughly 87% of post-vaccine SARS-CoV-2-reactive clones were detected only after vaccination, and vaccine-specific priming was suggested by this finding.

Receptor amplification or capture employed PCR. DNA from cultured CD4+ T cells was subjected to TCR sequencing with the Oncomine TCR Beta short-read assay at the Johns Hopkins FTIC core. The QIAamp micro DNA kit was used to extract genomic DNA from the cultured CD4+ T cells. Oncomine TCR Beta libraries from cultured CD4+ T cells were pooled using unique dual indexes and sequenced on an Illumina iSeq 100. Regarding the original processing steps: Non-productive sequences were filtered out, and CDR3s that did not start with C, did not end with F or W, or were shorter than 7 amino acids were discarded. Antigen-specific clonotypes were identified using the MANAFEST web application through comparison of peptide-stimulated wells with reference and other culture wells. Positive clones required FDR below 0.05, an odds ratio above 5, and productive frequency above 0.1% in at least two of three replicate wells. Cross-reactive clonotypes were defined as significantly expanded in both SARS-CoV-2 spike wells and at least one common cold coronavirus spike condition. Using R version 3.6.1, CDR3 homology was evaluated through Levenshtein distances (stringdist) along with unrooted phylogenetic trees (ape). TCRdb cleaned the public reads at Q25 with fastp, built clones with MiXCR and kept in-frame beta chains. Duplicate CDR3 protein sequences are folded into a single record with the most common DNA and genes. For this entry, the V and J calls and clone size follow TCRdb and not the study's own pipeline. This sample gives about 21,000 distinct CDR3 sequences in total; about 42% of them show up just once. The ten largest clones add up to approximately 19% of the sample.

The V and J ends are trimmed by 8 bases and 0 bases, leaving 4 bases between them. The germline V gene (reference sequence) yields LNHDA for CDR1 and SQIVND for CDR2. Reading from cysteine to phenylalanine, the CDR3 counts 11 amino acids. Only the CDR3 portion is preserved as DNA: 33 bases, with reading frame beginning at the first base. The treatment or condition label of this sample denotes: roughly 10-day PBMC culture with coronavirus spike peptide pools or control peptides (ViraFEST assay). The study used the ViraFEST assay, which expanded antigen-specific T cells with peptide pools and then identified expanded clonotypes by TCR sequencing. The absence of prior SARS-CoV-2 infection in healthy vaccine recipients was confirmed by negative nucleocapsid antibody tests before and after vaccination. Each well held about 2 million PBMCs cultured in IMDM containing roughly 5% human AB serum and about 10 IU/ml IL-2, with 9 to 10 ug/ml peptide pools added. Half of the culture medium was replaced with fresh IL-2-containing medium on days 3 and 7. After roughly 11 days of culture, CD4+ T cells were isolated by negative selection with the EasySep CD4+ T cell isolation kit. Ficoll-Paque Plus gradient centrifugation was used to isolate PBMCs from whole blood, and the isolated PBMCs were then either used fresh or cryopreserved at -140C. Triplicate wells were generally used for each culture condition.

Remarks on this clonotype: The antigen it binds to is not known. Base qualities are not recorded, but no much larger clone differs from it by a single base.

The material was CD4+ T cells from blood, cultured in vitro, obtained before SARS-CoV-2 vaccination. The clonotype originates from a human donor who received a COVID-19 vaccine. Recombination connected TRBV19 to TRBJ1-1, with the D segment identity uncertain. The CDR3 loop reads CASGVNTEAFF. The DNA sequence reads TGTGCCAGTGGGGTGAACACTGAAGCTTTCTTT.